The 2 T cell receptor beta chains given below trace back to one sample, sequenced in a study of blood T cell repertoires in COVID-19. Method: immunoSEQ multiplex PCR; TCRdb's copy keeps in-frame clones and lacks some. Of about 400,000 clones in the sample, 87% were seen once. Sample: PBMCs or T cells enriched from blood (not recorded which). These receptors all stem from a woman between 18 and 30 years old with acute COVID-19.

This clone has a single count. The V gene is TRBV6-2 or TRBV6-3, the J gene TRBJ1-2; 9 bases are a match to TRBD1. Trimming at V came to 2 bases and at J to 5 bases, leaving 3 bases not matched to a gene. Germline CDR1 reads MNHEY; CDR2 reads SVGEGT. The CDR3 has 14 residues. CDR3 loop: CASSYGTGIYGYTF. The DNA for the CDR3 is TGTGCCAGCAGTTACGGGACAGGGATTTATGGCTACACCTTC.

The chain employs TRBV27 and TRBJ2-3, with 14 bases identical to TRBD2. V was clipped by 4 bases and J by 3 bases; unmatched bases: 9. CDR3 length: 18 residues. CDR1 is MNHEY and CDR2 is SMNVEV in the germline V gene (reference sequence). CDR3 sequence reads: CASSSNPRTSGGTDTQYF. For the CDR3, the DNA is TGTGCCAGCAGTTCCAACCCCCGGACTAGCGGGGGGACAGATACGCAGTATTTT.